This T cell receptor beta chain was sequenced during a study of T cell repertoires in cytomegalovirus infection. Background on the study: The authors relied on CMV epitopes, both recently identified HLA-C-restricted and well-studied HLA-B-restricted. General observations from the study: Across the ex vivo response, the dominant clonotypes were HLA-C-restricted CMV-specific TCR beta clonotypes.

Turning to this clonotype: The antigen remains undetermined.

V was pared by 3 bases and J by 2 bases, with 10 bases between. CDR3 length: 14 amino acids. One entry per CDR3 protein, called by TCRdb with MiXCR from the reads. The sample includes about half a million distinct CDR3 sequences, 42% of them seen just once. The chain is built from TRBV12-3 or TRBV12-4 and TRBJ2-5; no clear D. This receptor was obtained from a human donor in good health (CMV status not recorded). Some clones in this sample may be carry-over from other donors' samples. This material consisted of cultured PBMCs, taken from culture after CMV antigen stimulation. The DNA for the CDR3 is TGTGCCAGCAGTTTTAGGCTAAAACAAGAGACCCAGTACTTC. It encodes CASSFRLKQETQYF.